The next 5 T cell receptor beta chains were all read from a single sample in a study of T cell responses to AZD1222 COVID-19 vaccine. Sequenced by immunoSEQ multiplex PCR; TCRdb stores in-frame clones only, minus some. Here the sample spans 120,000 or so clones, roughly 90% being singletons. The sequencing here drew on peripheral blood, taken 28 days after the second AZD1222 dose. These receptors all come from an adult who received the AZD1222 COVID-19 vaccine.

The chain uses TRBV30 and TRBJ2-7; TRBD1 aligns across 9 bases. V gave up 3 bases and J gave up 2 bases; unmatched junction bases: 8. From germline, CDR1 is GTSNPN and CDR2 SVGIG (reference sequence). The CDR3 has 15 amino acids. The CDR3, as DNA: TGTGCCTGGAGCGCTGGACAGGGGAGAACCTACGAGCAGTACTTC. Translation: CAWSAGQGRTYEQYF.

The chain has TRBV6-5 and TRBJ1-2; perhaps TRBD1 as D (5 bases). Trimming stripped 8 bases from V and 5 bases from J, with 18 bases between. The CDR3 is 14 amino acids. Germline V lookup: CDR1 MNHEY, CDR2 SVGAGI. CDR3 region: CASDRLATVYGYTF. The DNA for the CDR3 is TGTGCCAGCGACAGACTAGCAACCGTTTATGGCTACACCTTC.

This clone was observed once. The chain is built from TRBV12-5 and TRBJ2-2; TRBD2 matches at 13 bases. The ends lost 3 bases at V and 6 bases at J; junction bases unmatched: 4. Germline loops: CDR1 LGHNT, CDR2 FRNRAP. The CDR3 sequence is 16 residues long. The CDR3 DNA follows: TGTGCTAGTGGTTTCGGACTAGCGGGGGTCGCCGGGGAGCTGTTTTTT. It is translated as CASGFGLAGVAGELFF.

The chain links TRBV11-3 to TRBJ2-1, with 10 bases that match TRBD2. V lost 1 base, J lost 5 bases, and 8 bases stayed unmatched. This CDR3 contains 17 residues. Germline lookup yields CDR1 SGHNT and CDR2 YENEEA. The CDR3 loop is CASSLVVASGGNNEQFF. As DNA, the CDR3 is TGTGCCAGCAGCTTAGTAGTCGCTAGCGGGGGCAACAATGAGCAGTTCTTC.

The genes are TRBV7-2 and TRBJ2-5; D not certain. The CDR3 is 13 amino acids. Germline CDR1 is SGHTA and CDR2 is FQGNSA. Trimming cost V 2 bases and J 4 bases, with 8 bases left between them. The CDR3 here is CASSLSGGETQYF. In DNA, the CDR3 is TGTGCCAGCAGCTTATCTGGTGGAGAGACCCAGTACTTC.